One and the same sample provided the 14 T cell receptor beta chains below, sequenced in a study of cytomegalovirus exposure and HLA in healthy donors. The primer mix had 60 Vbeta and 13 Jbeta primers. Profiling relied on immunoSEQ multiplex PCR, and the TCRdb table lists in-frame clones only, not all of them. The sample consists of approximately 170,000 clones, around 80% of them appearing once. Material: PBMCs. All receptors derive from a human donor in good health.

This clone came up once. DNA of the CDR3: TGTGCCAGCAGCTCCCCGGGAGGGTCCGCTGAAGCTTTCTTT. Protein: CASSSPGGSAEAFF. V and J are TRBV7-2 and TRBJ1-1; no firm D call. The V gene's germline CDR1 is SGHTA and CDR2 FQGNSA. Trimming cost V 4 bases and J 6 bases, with 15 bases left between them. CDR3 length: 14 amino acids.

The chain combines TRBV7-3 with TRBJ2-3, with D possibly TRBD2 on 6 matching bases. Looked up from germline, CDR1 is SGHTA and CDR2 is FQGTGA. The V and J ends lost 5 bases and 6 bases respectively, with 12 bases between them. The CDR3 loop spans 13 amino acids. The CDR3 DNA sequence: TGTGCCAGCAGCCGGGACTTTGTGGATACGCAGTATTTT. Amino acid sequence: CASSRDFVDTQYF.

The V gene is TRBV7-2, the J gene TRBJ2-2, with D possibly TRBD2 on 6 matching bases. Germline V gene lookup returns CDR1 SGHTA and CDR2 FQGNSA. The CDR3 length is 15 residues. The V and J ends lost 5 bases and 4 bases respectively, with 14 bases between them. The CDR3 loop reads CASSQGGGVTGELFF. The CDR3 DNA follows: TGTGCCAGCAGCCAGGGCGGCGGGGTCACCGGGGAGCTGTTTTTT.

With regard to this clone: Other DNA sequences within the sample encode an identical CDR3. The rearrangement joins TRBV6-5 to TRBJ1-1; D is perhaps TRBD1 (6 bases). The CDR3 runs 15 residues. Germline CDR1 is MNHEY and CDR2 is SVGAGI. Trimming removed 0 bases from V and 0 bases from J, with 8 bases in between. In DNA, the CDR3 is TGTGCCAGCAGTTACTCGCAGGGGATGAACACTGAAGCTTTCTTT. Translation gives CASSYSQGMNTEAFF.

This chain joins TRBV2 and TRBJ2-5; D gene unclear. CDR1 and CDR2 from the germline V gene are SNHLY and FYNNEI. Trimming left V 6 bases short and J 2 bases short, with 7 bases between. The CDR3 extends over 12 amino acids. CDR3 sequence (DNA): TGTGCCAGCAGCCAAGCACAAGAGACCCAGTACTTC. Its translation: CASSQAQETQYF.

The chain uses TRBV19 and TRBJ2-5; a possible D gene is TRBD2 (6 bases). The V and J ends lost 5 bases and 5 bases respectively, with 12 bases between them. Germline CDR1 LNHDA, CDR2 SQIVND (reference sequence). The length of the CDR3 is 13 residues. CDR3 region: CASSSGAWETQYF. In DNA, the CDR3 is TGTGCCAGTAGTTCGGGAGCCTGGGAGACCCAGTACTTC.

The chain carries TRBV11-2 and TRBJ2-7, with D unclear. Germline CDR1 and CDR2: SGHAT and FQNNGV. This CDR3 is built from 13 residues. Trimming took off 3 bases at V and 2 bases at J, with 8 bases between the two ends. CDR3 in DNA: TGTGCCAGCAGCTTCGGTTTGCCCTACGAGCAGTACTTC. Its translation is CASSFGLPYEQYF.

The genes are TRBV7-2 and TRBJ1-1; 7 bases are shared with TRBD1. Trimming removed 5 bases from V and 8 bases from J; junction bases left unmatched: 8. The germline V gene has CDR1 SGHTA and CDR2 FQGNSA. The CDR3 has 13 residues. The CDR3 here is CASSVVQGREAFF. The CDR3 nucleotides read TGTGCCAGCAGCGTAGTACAGGGGAGGGAAGCTTTCTTT. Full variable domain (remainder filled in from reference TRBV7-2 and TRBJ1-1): GAGVSQSPSNKVTEKGKDVELRCDPISGHTALYWYRQSLGQGLEFLIYFQGNSAPDKSGLPSDRFSAERTGGSVSTLTIQRTQQEDSAVYLCASSVVQGREAFFGQGTRLTVV.

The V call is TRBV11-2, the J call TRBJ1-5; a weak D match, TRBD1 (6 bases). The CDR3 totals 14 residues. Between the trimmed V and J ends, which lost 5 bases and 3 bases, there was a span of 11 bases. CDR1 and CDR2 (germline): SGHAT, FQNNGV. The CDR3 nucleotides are TGTGCCAGCAGCAGAACAGGGTACAATCAGCCCCAGCATTTT. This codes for CASSRTGYNQPQHF.

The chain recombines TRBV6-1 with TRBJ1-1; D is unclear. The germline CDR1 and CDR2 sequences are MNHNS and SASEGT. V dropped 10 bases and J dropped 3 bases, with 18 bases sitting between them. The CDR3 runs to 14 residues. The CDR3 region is CATTPLGRDTEAFF. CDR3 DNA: TGTGCCACCACGCCACTTGGGAGGGACACTGAAGCTTTCTTT.

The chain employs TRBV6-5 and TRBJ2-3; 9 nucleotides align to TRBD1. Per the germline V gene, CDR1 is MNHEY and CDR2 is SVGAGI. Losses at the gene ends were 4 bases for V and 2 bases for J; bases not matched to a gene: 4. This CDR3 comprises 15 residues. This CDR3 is CASSFRDRDTDTQYF. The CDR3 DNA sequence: TGTGCCAGCAGTTTTCGGGACAGGGACACAGATACGCAGTATTTT.

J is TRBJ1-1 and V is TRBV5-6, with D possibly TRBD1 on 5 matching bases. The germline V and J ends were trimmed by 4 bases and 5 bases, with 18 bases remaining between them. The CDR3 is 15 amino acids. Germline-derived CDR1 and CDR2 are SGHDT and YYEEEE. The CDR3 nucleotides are TGTGCCAGCAGCCCCCCAGGGCGGGGGGAGACTGAAGCTTTCTTT. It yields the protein CASSPPGRGETEAFF. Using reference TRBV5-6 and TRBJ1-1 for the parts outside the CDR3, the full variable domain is DAGVTQSPTHLIKTRGQQVTLRCSPKSGHDTVSWYQQALGQGPQFIFQYYEEEERQRGNFPDRFSGHQFPNYSSELNVNALLLGDSALYLCASSPPGRGETEAFFGQGTRLTVV.

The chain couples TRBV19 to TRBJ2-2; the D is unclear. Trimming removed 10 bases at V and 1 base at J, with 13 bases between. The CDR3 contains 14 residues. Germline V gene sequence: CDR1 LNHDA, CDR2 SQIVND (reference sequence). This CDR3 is CATYDEENTGELFF. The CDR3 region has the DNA TGTGCCACCTACGATGAGGAGAACACCGGGGAGCTGTTTTTT.

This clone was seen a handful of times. Here the CDR3 reads CASSPTTGPYEQYF. The CDR3 nucleotides read TGTGCCAGCAGCCCAACGACAGGACCCTACGAGCAGTACTTC. The chain has TRBV7-9 and TRBJ2-7, with a weak D call TRBD1 (6 bases). There are 14 residues in the CDR3. The V and J ends lost 5 bases and 2 bases respectively, with 13 bases between them. Germline V CDR1 and CDR2: SEHNR, FQNEAQ (reference sequence).